These T cell receptor beta chains were read from a single sample in a study of cytomegalovirus exposure and HLA in healthy donors. TCRdb's table, derived via immunoSEQ multiplex PCR, lists solely in-frame clones and lacks some. The table records under 200,000 clones, 60% to 80% of them present only once. The sample taken for sequencing was PBMCs. The receptors stem from a female donor in good health and CMV-seronegative. The CDR3 runs from the conserved cysteine through the conserved F or W. The order of the fields is D gene, J gene, clone size, V gene, CDR3 DNA, CDR3 protein. D genes are given only for firm matches. Expanded clones get a size class; other rows say once, few or many, or leave the size out.

D: .
J: TRBJ1-2
size: .
V: TRBV28
DNA: TGTGCCAGCAGTTGGTCCCTCGCGTATGGCTACACCTTC
CDR3: CASSWSLAYGYTF

D: TRBD2
J: TRBJ2-1
size: .
V: TRBV29-1
DNA: TGCAGCAACGGCGGGGGGGCCTACAATGAGCAGTTCTTC
CDR3: CSNGGGAYNEQFF

D: .
J: TRBJ2-7
size: .
V: TRBV6-1
DNA: TGTGCCAGCAGTGGCAGGGGAAGCTCCTACGAGCAGTACTTC
CDR3: CASSGRGSSYEQYF

D: .
J: TRBJ1-5
size: .
V: TRBV5-6
DNA: TGTGCCAGCAGCTTGGTGGGCCTTAGCAATCAGCCCCAGCATTTT
CDR3: CASSLVGLSNQPQHF

D: TRBD2
J: TRBJ2-1
size: few
V: TRBV11-3
DNA: TGTGCCAGCAGCTTAGAACTAGCGACTTACAATGAGCAGTTCTTC
CDR3: CASSLELATYNEQFF

D: TRBD1
J: TRBJ2-7
size: .
V: TRBV6-1
DNA: TGTGCCAGCAGTTCCGGGACAGAAGCCAACGAGCAGTACTTC
CDR3: CASSSGTEANEQYF

D: TRBD1
J: TRBJ2-7
size: .
V: TRBV5-4
DNA: TGTGCCAGCAGCTGGGACAGGGACCTTTCCTACGAGCAGTACTTC
CDR3: CASSWDRDLSYEQYF

D: TRBD2
J: TRBJ2-1
size: .
V: TRBV2
DNA: TGTGCCAGCAGCTTAGAGCGGGAGCACTCCTACAATGAGCAGTTCTTC
CDR3: CASSLEREHSYNEQFF

D: TRBD2
J: TRBJ2-7
size: .
V: TRBV4-1
DNA: TGCGCCAGCAGTATGCAACCTAGCGGGTACGAGCAGTACTTC
CDR3: CASSMQPSGYEQYF

D: TRBD2
J: TRBJ2-1
size: .
V: TRBV7-8
DNA: TGTGCCAGCAGCTCACTAGCGTTCAATGAGCAGTTCTTC
CDR3: CASSSLAFNEQFF

D: TRBD2
J: TRBJ2-5
size: .
V: TRBV7-2
DNA: TGTGCCAGCAGCTTACGGCTAGCGGGGGGCGGGGAGACCCAGTACTTC
CDR3: CASSLRLAGGGETQYF

D: TRBD1
J: TRBJ2-3
size: .
V: TRBV7-9
DNA: TGTGCCAGCAGCTTGGCGACAGGGGGGGATACGCAGTATTTT
CDR3: CASSLATGGDTQYF

D: TRBD1
J: TRBJ2-5
size: .
V: TRBV4-1
DNA: TGCGCCAGCAGCTGGACAGGCGACGGTGAGACCCAGTACTTC
CDR3: CASSWTGDGETQYF

D: TRBD1
J: TRBJ1-2
size: .
V: TRBV19
DNA: TGTGCCAGTAGTTACAAGGACAGGGGTTACTATGGCTACACCTTC
CDR3: CASSYKDRGYYGYTF

D: TRBD1
J: TRBJ1-1
size: .
V: TRBV7-9
DNA: TGTTCCAGCATCGCCGGACAGGCCTATGAAGCTTTCTTT
CDR3: CSSIAGQAYEAFF

D: TRBD1
J: TRBJ1-6
size: .
V: TRBV28
DNA: TGTGCCAGCAGCCTGACAGGGTCGGGCTATAATTCACCCCTCCACTTT
CDR3: CASSLTGSGYNSPLHF

D: .
J: TRBJ2-3
size: .
V: TRBV28
DNA: TGTGCCAGCAAAACAGGGATGTGGACAGATACGCAGTATTTT
CDR3: CASKTGMWTDTQYF

D: .
J: TRBJ2-2
size: .
V: TRBV6-1
DNA: TGTGCCAGCGGGGCAAACCGCAGGGGCACCGGGGAGCTGTTTTTT
CDR3: CASGANRRGTGELFF

D: TRBD2
J: TRBJ2-3
size: .
V: TRBV5-1
DNA: TGCGCCAGCAGCTTGATGGCGGGAGGGTTCACAGATACGCAGTATTTT
CDR3: CASSLMAGGFTDTQYF

D: TRBD2
J: TRBJ2-7
size: .
V: TRBV4-1
DNA: TGCGCCAGCAGCCAAGATAGCGGGGGGGTCGACGAGCAGTACTTC
CDR3: CASSQDSGGVDEQYF

D: TRBD2
J: TRBJ2-5
size: .
V: TRBV11-3
DNA: TGTGCCAGCAGCTCTGGGACTAGCGGGGAAGAGACCCAGTACTTC
CDR3: CASSSGTSGEETQYF

D: .
J: TRBJ2-3
size: .
V: TRBV14
DNA: TGTGCTACCAGTTTGTGGGGGCGGAACACAGATACGCAGTATTTT
CDR3: CATSLWGRNTDTQYF

D: TRBD1
J: TRBJ1-1
size: many
V: TRBV6-4
DNA: TGTGCCAGCAGTGACTCGGGAGACAGGGGGGCTGAAGCTTTCTTT
CDR3: CASSDSGDRGAEAFF

D: .
J: TRBJ2-5
size: .
V: TRBV7-3
DNA: TGTGCCAGCAGCTTAACGGTTGGGGCCGGAGAGACCCAGTACTTC
CDR3: CASSLTVGAGETQYF

D: .
J: TRBJ1-2
size: few
V: TRBV7-2
DNA: TGTGCCAGCAGCTCATCGAGTCGGCGGGACGCTAACTATGGCTACACCTTC
CDR3: CASSSSSRRDANYGYTF

D: TRBD2
J: TRBJ2-1
size: .
V: TRBV11-3
DNA: TGTGCCAGCAGCTTAAGCGGGAACTCCTACAATGAGCAGTTCTTC
CDR3: CASSLSGNSYNEQFF

D: .
J: TRBJ2-1
size: .
V: TRBV6-1
DNA: TGTGCCAGCAGGTTCGAGCGGAGCGGGAATGAGCAGTTCTTC
CDR3: CASRFERSGNEQFF

D: .
J: TRBJ1-2
size: .
V: TRBV18
DNA: TGTGCCAGCTCACCGGACAGCCACAACTATGGCTACACCTTC
CDR3: CASSPDSHNYGYTF

D: TRBD2
J: TRBJ2-7
size: .
V: TRBV13
DNA: TGTGCCAGCAGCACAAGGACTAGCGGGGCCCCCTACGAGCAGTACTTC
CDR3: CASSTRTSGAPYEQYF

D: .
J: TRBJ2-7
size: few
V: TRBV15
DNA: TGTGCCACCAGCAGAGGGATCGGGAACTCCTACGAGCAGTACTTC
CDR3: CATSRGIGNSYEQYF

D: .
J: TRBJ2-2
size: once
V: TRBV18
DNA: TGTGCCAGCTCACCATACAGTGCGAACACCGGGGAGCTGTTTTTT
CDR3: CASSPYSANTGELFF

D: TRBD2
J: TRBJ2-7
size: .
V: TRBV11-2
DNA: TGTGCCAGCAGCCCAGCGGGACTAGCGGGGGGGGGATCCACCTACGAGCAGTACTTC
CDR3: CASSPAGLAGGGSTYEQYF

D: .
J: TRBJ2-3
size: .
V: TRBV7-9
DNA: TGTTCCAGCAGCCCAAAGAGGGATACGCAGTATTTT
CDR3: CSSSPKRDTQYF

D: TRBD2
J: TRBJ2-3
size: .
V: TRBV7-2
DNA: TGTGCCAGCAGCTTAGTGTCGGGGGGTCCAGGTACGCAGTATTTT
CDR3: CASSLVSGGPGTQYF

D: .
J: TRBJ2-5
size: .
V: TRBV10-3
DNA: TGTGCCATCAGGCCGGAGGGAGAGACCCAGTACTTC
CDR3: CAIRPEGETQYF

D: .
J: TRBJ2-5
size: .
V: TRBV7-9
DNA: TGTGCCAGCAGCTTAGGCCTGGGCAGTGGTCGACAAGAGACCCAGTACTTC
CDR3: CASSLGLGSGRQETQYF